This T cell receptor (beta chain) was captured in a study of blood T cell repertoires in COVID-19. Germline V CDR1 and CDR2: MNHNY, SVGAGI (reference sequence). V trimming: 2 bases; J trimming: 4 bases; junction bases outside the gene matches: 0. The CDR3 length is 15 residues. Which cohort a participant joined came from the clinical history participants gave. Authors' methods: By means of reference gene primer amplification, nucleated cell counts were estimated. The repertoire was sequenced with immunoSEQ multiplex PCR; TCRdb's copy has only in-frame clones and lacks some. V, J and clone size are taken as reported in that table, and D and trimming were inferred from the DNA itself. The data show over 110,000 clones, about 80% seen once.

The V call is TRBV6-6, the J call TRBJ2-2; TRBD1 matches at 11 bases. The material sequenced was PBMCs or T cells enriched from blood (not recorded which). This TCR was sampled from a man in his forties or fifties in a cohort exposed to, infected with or recovered from COVID-19 (not recorded which). The CDR3 is CASSYGTGGTGELFF. The CDR3 DNA is TGTGCCAGCAGTTACGGGACAGGGGGCACCGGGGAGCTGTTTTTT.